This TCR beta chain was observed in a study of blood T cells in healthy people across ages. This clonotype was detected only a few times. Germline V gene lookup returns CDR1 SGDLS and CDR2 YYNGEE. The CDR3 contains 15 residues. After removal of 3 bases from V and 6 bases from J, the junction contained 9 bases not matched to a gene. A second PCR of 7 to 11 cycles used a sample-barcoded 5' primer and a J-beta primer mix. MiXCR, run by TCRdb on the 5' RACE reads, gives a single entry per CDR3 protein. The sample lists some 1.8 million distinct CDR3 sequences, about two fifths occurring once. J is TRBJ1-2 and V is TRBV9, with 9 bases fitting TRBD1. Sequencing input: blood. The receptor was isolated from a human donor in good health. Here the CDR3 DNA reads TGTGCCAGCAGCGCTCGGGACAGGGAGGAAGATGGCTACACCTTC. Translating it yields CASSARDREEDGYTF. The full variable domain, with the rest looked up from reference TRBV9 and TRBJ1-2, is DSGVTQTPKHLITATGQRVTLRCSPRSGDLSVYWYQQSLDQGLQFLIQYYNGEERAKGNILERFSAQQFPDLHSELNLSSLELGDSALYFCASSARDREEDGYTFGSGTRLTVV.